Listed below are T cell receptor beta chains from one sample, sequenced in a study of regulatory T cells in long-lasting Graves disease. A single record per CDR3 protein comes from TCRdb applying MiXCR to the multiplex PCR reads. In the table there are 350,000 to 450,000 distinct CDR3 sequences, roughly 23% of which are singletons. The specimen was peripheral blood mononuclear cells (PBMCs), collected when the disease was refractory, from a patient treated with antithyroid drugs. Receptor source: a woman aged 40 to 50 with Graves disease. CDR3s include the opening cysteine and the closing phenylalanine or tryptophan. The D gene is left open where the match is weak. Size values are once, few and many counts, or a class for expanded clones, and some rows have none.

d_call,cdr3_length,clone_size,v_call,j_call,cdr3_nt,cdr3_aa
-,14,many,TRBV7-9,TRBJ1-5,TGTGCCAGCAGCCACGGACATGTAGAAAGGCCCCAGCATTTT,CASSHGHVERPQHF
-,14,few,TRBV29-1,TRBJ2-2,TGCAGCGTTGCGGGGCTAGCGTGGACCGGGGAGCTGTTTTTT,CSVAGLAWTGELFF
-,16,many,TRBV15,TRBJ2-6,TGTGCCACCAGCACCTTCGAGGGGACTGGGGCCAACGTCCTGACTTTC,CATSTFEGTGANVLTF
TRBD2,15,many,TRBV11-2,TRBJ2-7,TGTGCCAGCAGGAATATCAAGCGGGGACCCTACGAGCAGTACTTC,CASRNIKRGPYEQYF
-,14,many,TRBV20-1,TRBJ1-5,TGCAGTGCTACCCAGGATTCGTGGAATCAGCCCCAGCATTTT,CSATQDSWNQPQHF
-,15,many,TRBV28,TRBJ1-4,TGTGCCAGCAGCCTTCCTCTTCGGGGAGGTGAAAAACTGTTTTTT,CASSLPLRGGEKLFF
-,12,-,TRBV20-1,TRBJ2-5,TGCAGTGCCCTCCAGGGGTTTGGGACCCAGTACTTC,CSALQGFGTQYF
-,11,many,TRBV2,TRBJ2-7,TGTGCCAGCAGTCGTGGATCCGAGCAGTACTTC,CASSRGSEQYF
TRBD1,17,many,TRBV2,TRBJ1-4,TGTGCCAGCAGCCGAAACAGGGGGACTTACACTAATGAAAAACTGTTTTTT,CASSRNRGTYTNEKLFF
-,13,many,TRBV27,TRBJ2-1,TGTGCCAGCAGTTTTGGGCAGTACAATGAGCAGTTCTTC,CASSFGQYNEQFF
-,16,few,TRBV5-6,TRBJ2-2,TGTGCCAGCAGCTTGCATAAGGGATGGACCACCGGGGAGCTGTTTTTT,CASSLHKGWTTGELFF
TRBD2,15,-,TRBV6-1,TRBJ2-3,TGTGCCATCAGTGATGGGGAGGGGCACACAGATACGCAGTATTTT,CAISDGEGHTDTQYF
TRBD2,15,few,TRBV10-3,TRBJ2-7,TGTGCCATCAGTGATTTTCGGGAGGGCGCCTACGAGCAGTACTTC,CAISDFREGAYEQYF
-,13,many,TRBV6-1,TRBJ2-7,TGTGCCAGCAGCCGGGACTCCCCGCTATGGCAGTACTTC,CASSRDSPLWQYF
-,16,many,TRBV28,TRBJ1-3,TGTGCCAGCAGCCAAAGGTTAGGACTCTCTGGAAACACCATATATTTT,CASSQRLGLSGNTIYF
TRBD1,15,-,TRBV27,TRBJ1-2,TGTGCCAGCAGTTGGTCCGGACAGGCTGCGGGTGGCTACACCTTC,CASSWSGQAAGGYTF
-,15,few,TRBV24-1,TRBJ2-7,TGTGCCACCAGTGACCAAATCACCGACAGATACGAGCAGTACTTC,CATSDQITDRYEQYF
-,15,-,TRBV18,TRBJ2-2,TGTGCCAGCTCACCAAGGACCACGAACACCGGGGAGCTGTTTTTT,CASSPRTTNTGELFF
-,16,few,TRBV6-5,TRBJ2-5,TGTGCCAGCAGTTATTTAAGGGCACCTTCCACGGAGACCCAGTACTTC,CASSYLRAPSTETQYF
-,11,few,TRBV20-1,TRBJ2-5,TGCAGTGCCCTTCGGGCCCGAGTGGAGTACTTC,CSALRARVEYF
-,14,many,TRBV28,TRBJ1-6,TGTGCCAGCAGTCTGCCCATAGGCGGATCACCCCTCCACTTT,CASSLPIGGSPLHF
-,13,-,TRBV29-1,TRBJ2-7,TGCAGCGTTGTTGGCAGGGAGACCTACGAGCAGTACTTC,CSVVGRETYEQYF
-,16,few,TRBV5-1,TRBJ2-4,TGCGCCAGCAGCCGCCACGTAAGAAGAGCCAAAAACATTCAGTACTTC,CASSRHVRRAKNIQYF
-,13,many,TRBV12-3/TRBV12-4,TRBJ1-5,TGTGCCAGCAAGGGATATAGCAATCAGCCCCAGCATTTT,CASKGYSNQPQHF
-,14,-,TRBV12-3/TRBV12-4,TRBJ1-3,TGTGCCAGCAGTTTGTTTCGTGAGGGAAACACCATATATTTT,CASSLFREGNTIYF
-,16,many,TRBV28,TRBJ2-5,TGTGCCAGCAGTCCCCCCGGAGGGGGCGCGGGCAAGACCCAGTACTTC,CASSPPGGGAGKTQYF
TRBD2,15,-,TRBV20-1,TRBJ2-7,TGCAGTGCTAGTTGGGTAGCGGGTCTGACCTACGAGCAGTACTTC,CSASWVAGLTYEQYF
TRBD1,13,many,TRBV16,TRBJ2-7,TGTGCCAGCAGCCGGACAGGGGCCTACGAGCAGTACTTC,CASSRTGAYEQYF
-,15,many,TRBV24-1,TRBJ2-5,TGTGCCACCAGTGATTCTACTGTGGGGAGGGAGACCCAGTACTTC,CATSDSTVGRETQYF
TRBD2,15,once,TRBV29-1,TRBJ2-1,TGCAGCGTTGTCTATGGAGGGACTAGCGCCAATGAGCAGTTCTTC,CSVVYGGTSANEQFF
-,13,many,TRBV28,TRBJ1-6,TGTGCCAGCAGTTTAGGGACACCCTCACCCCTCCACTTT,CASSLGTPSPLHF
-,14,-,TRBV20-1,TRBJ1-1,TGCAGTGCTAGAAGCCCAGACCGGGCGGCTGAAGCTTTCTTT,CSARSPDRAAEAFF
-,14,few,TRBV20-1,TRBJ1-5,TGCAGTGCTAGCAGCACACTTAGCAATCAGCCCCAGCATTTT,CSASSTLSNQPQHF
-,13,many,TRBV28,TRBJ2-7,TGTGCCAGCAGGTCGGGCTCCAACTACGAGCAGTACTTC,CASRSGSNYEQYF
-,15,many,TRBV28,TRBJ2-7,TGTGCCAGCAGCACAGACCGGGGGGCCCACTACGAGCAGTACTTC,CASSTDRGAHYEQYF
TRBD1,16,few,TRBV9,TRBJ2-2,TGTGCCAGCAGCGTGCTGGGACAGGGGAACACCGGGGAGCTGTTTTTT,CASSVLGQGNTGELFF
-,14,few,TRBV7-9,TRBJ2-2,TGTGCCAGCAGCTTAGCGCGGCGAGCCGGGGAGCTGTTTTTT,CASSLARRAGELFF
TRBD1,17,many,TRBV10-3,TRBJ1-1,TGTGCCATCAGTGGGTCAGGGACAGGGAGTCTTAACACTGAAGCTTTCTTT,CAISGSGTGSLNTEAFF
-,15,-,TRBV20-1,TRBJ1-1,TGCAGTGCTAGGAAAATTGACAGCCCGAACACTGAAGCTTTCTTT,CSARKIDSPNTEAFF
-,15,-,TRBV19,TRBJ1-4,TGTGCCAGTAGTACTACCCGCTTTTCCAATGAAAAACTGTTTTTT,CASSTTRFSNEKLFF
-,15,many,TRBV28,TRBJ2-4,TGTGCCAGCAGCGCCTACGATCTAGCCAAAAACATTCAGTACTTC,CASSAYDLAKNIQYF
-,12,many,TRBV6-1,TRBJ2-7,TGTGCCAGCAAGGAGGGACGATACGAGCAGTACTTC,CASKEGRYEQYF
TRBD1,13,-,TRBV4-1,TRBJ1-1,TGCGCCAGCAGGAAAACAGGGGAAGGGTTAGCTTTCTTT,CASRKTGEGLAFF
TRBD2,15,-,TRBV6-1,TRBJ2-7,TGTGCCAGCGGTGAACCGAATAGCGGGAGTTCCGAGCAGTACTTC,CASGEPNSGSSEQYF
-,14,many,TRBV20-1,TRBJ2-2,TGCAGTGCTGCCGGGACCTCGAACACCGGGGAGCTGTTTTTT,CSAAGTSNTGELFF
-,16,many,TRBV5-1,TRBJ1-6,TGCGCCAGCAGCCCGGGACATGAGGTGCCTAATTCACCCCTCCACTTT,CASSPGHEVPNSPLHF
-,14,-,TRBV6-1,TRBJ1-2,TGTGCCAGCAGTGGGGGGGGGCGAGACTATGGCTACACCTTC,CASSGGGRDYGYTF
-,15,many,TRBV10-3,TRBJ1-1,TGTGCCATCAGTGACAGATACAATATGAACACTGAAGCTTTCTTT,CAISDRYNMNTEAFF
-,16,-,TRBV14,TRBJ2-6,TGTGCCAGCAGCCAATTGACAGTTTCTGGGGCCAACGTCCTGACTTTC,CASSQLTVSGANVLTF
-,13,many,TRBV6-2/TRBV6-3,TRBJ2-5,TGTGCCAGCAGTTACGGCAATGGAGAGACCCAGTACTTC,CASSYGNGETQYF
-,15,-,TRBV20-1,TRBJ2-1,TGCAGTGCTAGAGTGGGGGGAGGATCCTACAATGAGCAGTTCTTC,CSARVGGGSYNEQFF
-,15,-,TRBV9,TRBJ2-7,TGTGCCAGCAGCGTAGATGTTGGGTCAATCTCCGAGCAGTACTTC,CASSVDVGSISEQYF
TRBD2,17,-,TRBV28,TRBJ2-7,TGTGCCAGCAGTCGAGAGGGGGGACTAGCGTCCACCTACGAGCAGTACTTC,CASSREGGLASTYEQYF
-,16,few,TRBV6-2/TRBV6-3,TRBJ2-7,TGTGCCAGCAGTTCGGGACCTCTCGACAAATTCTACGAGCAGTACTTC,CASSSGPLDKFYEQYF
-,18,few,TRBV7-9,TRBJ2-7,TGTGCCAGCAGCTTCCTCCAACTCACGGGGCCGAACGGCTACGAGCAGTACTTC,CASSFLQLTGPNGYEQYF